One sample yielded the 5 T cell receptor beta chains listed below, sequenced in a study of blood T cell repertoires in COVID-19. TCRdb's table, derived via immunoSEQ multiplex PCR, lists solely in-frame clones and lacks some. Here the sample spans approximately 84,000 clones, around 90% being singletons. Specimen: peripheral blood. Every receptor here comes from a human donor with active COVID-19. The donor label of this sample is uncertain.

DNA of the CDR3: TGCGCCAGCAGCCCCAGGGACACGGGACAGGGGTCTGGAAACACCATATATTTT. This encodes CASSPRDTGQGSGNTIYF. The V call is TRBV5-1, the J call TRBJ1-3; 10 nucleotides line up with TRBD1. The CDR3 runs 18 residues. The germline CDR1 and CDR2 sequences are SGHRS and YFSETQ. Unmatched junction bases numbered 11, after V lost 4 bases and J lost 1 base.

The chain combines TRBV11-3 with TRBJ2-1; 8 bases agree with TRBD2. J gave up 4 bases and V 5 bases, and 10 bases lay outside the gene matches. From germline, CDR1 is SGHNT and CDR2 YENEEA. The CDR3 runs 16 residues. CDR3 DNA: TGTGCCAGCAGCCTCCAACTAGCGGCGCCTTACAATGAGCAGTTCTTC. Encoded protein: CASSLQLAAPYNEQFF.

V is TRBV7-2 and J is TRBJ1-3; 8 bases fit TRBD1. The CDR3 has 15 amino acids. The germline CDR1 and CDR2 sequences are SGHTA and FQGNSA. V was clipped by 4 bases and J by 3 bases; unmatched bases: 5. CDR3 in amino acids: CASSSRGRDGNTIYF. CDR3 nucleotides: TGTGCCAGCAGCTCCAGGGGGCGGGATGGAAACACCATATATTTT.

J is TRBJ1-2 and V is TRBV20-1; no definite D call. V gave up 3 bases and J gave up 4 bases, with 9 bases separating them. The CDR3 is made up of 12 amino acids. From germline, CDR1 is DFQATT and CDR2 SNEGSKA (reference sequence). CDR3 sequence: CSASSQIYGYTF. CDR3 bases: TGCAGTGCTAGTTCACAGATCTATGGCTACACCTTC.

The chain joins TRBV7-8 to TRBJ2-1; weak D call: TRBD2 (6 bases). Germline loops: CDR1 SGHVS, CDR2 FQNEAQ. V lost 3 bases, J lost 5 bases, and 14 bases lay in between. The CDR3 loop spans 15 amino acids. This CDR3 reads CASSLGFGTDNEQFF. The CDR3 DNA is TGTGCCAGCAGCTTGGGCTTCGGGACTGACAATGAGCAGTTCTTC. Drawing the rest from reference TRBV7-8 and TRBJ2-1, the complete variable domain is GAGVSQSPRYKVAKRGQDVALRCDPISGHVSLFWYQQALGQGPEFLTYFQNEAQLDKSGLPSDRFFAERPEGSVSTLKIQRTQQEDSAVYLCASSLGFGTDNEQFFGPGTRLTVL.